In its sample, the clone carrying this T cell receptor (beta chain) was seen once. This entry comes from a study of CD8 T cells in Susac syndrome. Reverse transcription of 0.5 to 1 ug RNA was performed with random hexamers. The CDR3 of TCR beta was amplified by immunoSEQ multiplex PCR across 54 Vbeta and 13 Jbeta. From the immunoSEQ multiplex PCR reads, TCRdb called clonotypes with MiXCR, one entry per CDR3 protein. The table includes around 160,000 distinct CDR3 sequences, about 93% detected once. The CDR3 has 12 residues. V lost 5 bases, J lost 3 bases, and 8 bases lay in between. In germline, CDR1 is GTSNPN, CDR2 SVGIG (reference sequence). High-throughput TCR beta sequencing covered peripheral CD8+ and CD4+ T cells. Negative isolation was used for CD8+ and CD4+ T cells, and FACS enrichment was applied to TEMRA cells.

The specimen sequenced was CD4+ T cells from PBMCs. This TCR derives from a human donor in good health. The chain uses TRBV30 and TRBJ2-1; D is uncertain. This chain's CDR3 is CAWETNYNEQFF. The DNA for the CDR3 is TGTGCCTGGGAGACCAACTACAATGAGCAGTTCTTC.